The 5 T cell receptor beta chains below were found in one sample sequenced in a study of blood T cell repertoires in COVID-19. Sequencing used immunoSEQ multiplex PCR; TCRdb keeps in-frame clones, though not all of them. This repertoire shows 250,000 to 350,000 clones, around 89% found once; its top ten account for approximately 13%. The source material was peripheral blood. The receptors shown here come from a woman aged 60-70 years with acute or convalescent COVID-19.

This chain links TRBV12-1 with TRBJ2-7; the table assigns TRBD1, which was not confirmed against the DNA. TRBV12-1 is a known pseudogene. The CDR3 is made up of 12 amino acids. This chain's CDR3 is CASSQQPYEQYF. The DNA for the CDR3 is TGTGCCAGCAGCCAACAGCCTTACGAGCAGTACTTC.

V usage is TRBV3-1 (or the pseudogene TRBV3-2) and J usage is TRBJ2-7, with a possible D match to TRBD1 (6 bases). V lost 1 base to trimming and J lost 6 bases, with 16 bases between them. Germline V lookup: CDR1 LGHDT, CDR2 YNNKEL (reference sequence). This CDR3 region has 15 residues. The CDR3, as DNA: TGTGCCAGCAGCCAAGTCCGTGGGGGCCGGAGCGAGCAGTACTTC. As protein: CASSQVRGGRSEQYF.

The CDR3 sequence: CASSSGQVYNEQFF. CDR3 nucleotide sequence: TGTGCCAGCAGCTCGGGACAGGTGTACAATGAGCAGTTCTTC. V is TRBV9 and J is TRBJ2-1; 8 positions match TRBD1. The CDR3 has 14 residues. The V and J ends lost 4 bases and 4 bases, in that order; junction bases with no gene match: 4. The V gene's germline CDR1 is SGDLS and CDR2 YYNGEE.

The chain carries TRBV27 and TRBJ2-7; 8 bases match TRBD1. Trimming took 2 bases from V and 2 from J; bases not matched to a gene: 2. This CDR3 comprises 14 residues. Germline V gene lookup returns CDR1 MNHEY and CDR2 SMNVEV (reference sequence). CDR3: CASSLGRGPYEQYF. CDR3 sequence (DNA): TGTGCCAGCAGTTTAGGCAGGGGGCCCTACGAGCAGTACTTC.

The chain carries TRBV4-3 and TRBJ2-1; 7 bases map to TRBD1. The CDR3 runs 15 residues. Germline loops: CDR1 LGHNA, CDR2 YSLEER. The ends lost 4 bases at V and 6 bases at J; junction bases unmatched: 9. CDR3 nucleotides: TGCGCCAGCAGCCCCTACCCACAGGGGCCCAATGAGCAGTTCTTC. This translates into CASSPYPQGPNEQFF.